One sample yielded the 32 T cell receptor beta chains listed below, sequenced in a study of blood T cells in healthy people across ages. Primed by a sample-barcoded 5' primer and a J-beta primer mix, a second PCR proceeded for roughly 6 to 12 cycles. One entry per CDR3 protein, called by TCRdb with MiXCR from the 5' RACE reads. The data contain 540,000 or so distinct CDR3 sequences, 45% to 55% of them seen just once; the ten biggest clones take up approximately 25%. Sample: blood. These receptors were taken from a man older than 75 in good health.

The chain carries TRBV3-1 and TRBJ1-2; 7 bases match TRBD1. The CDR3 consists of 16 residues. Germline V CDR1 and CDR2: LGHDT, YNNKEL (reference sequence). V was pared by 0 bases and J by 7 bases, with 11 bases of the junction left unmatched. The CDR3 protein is CASSQDVGQALGGYTF. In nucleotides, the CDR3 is TGTGCCAGCAGCCAAGATGTTGGACAGGCACTGGGTGGCTACACCTTC.

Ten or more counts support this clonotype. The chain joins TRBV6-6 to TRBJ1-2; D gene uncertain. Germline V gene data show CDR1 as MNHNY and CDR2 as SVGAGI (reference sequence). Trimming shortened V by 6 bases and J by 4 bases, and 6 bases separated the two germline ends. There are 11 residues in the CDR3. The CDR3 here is CASSQGYGYTF. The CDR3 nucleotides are TGTGCCAGCAGCCAAGGCTATGGCTACACCTTC.

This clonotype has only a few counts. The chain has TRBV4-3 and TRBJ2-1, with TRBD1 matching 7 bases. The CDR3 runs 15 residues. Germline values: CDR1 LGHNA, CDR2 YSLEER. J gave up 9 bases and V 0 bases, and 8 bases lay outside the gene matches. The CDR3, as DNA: TGCGCCAGCAGCCAAGATCCGCGACAGGGCCGTGAGCAGTTCTTC. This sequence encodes CASSQDPRQGREQFF.

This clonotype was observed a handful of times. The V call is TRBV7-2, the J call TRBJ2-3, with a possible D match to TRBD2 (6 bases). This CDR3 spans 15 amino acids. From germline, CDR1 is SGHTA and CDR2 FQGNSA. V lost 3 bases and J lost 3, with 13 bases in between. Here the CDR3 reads CASSFTWRDTDTQYF. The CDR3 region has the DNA TGTGCCAGCAGCTTTACGTGGCGGGATACAGATACGCAGTATTTT.

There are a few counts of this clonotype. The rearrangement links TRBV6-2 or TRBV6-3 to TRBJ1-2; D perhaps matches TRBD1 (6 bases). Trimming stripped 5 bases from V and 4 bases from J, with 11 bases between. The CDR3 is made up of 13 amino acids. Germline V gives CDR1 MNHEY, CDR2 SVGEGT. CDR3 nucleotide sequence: TGTGCCAGCAGTCCCGGGACAACCTATGGCTACACCTTC. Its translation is CASSPGTTYGYTF.

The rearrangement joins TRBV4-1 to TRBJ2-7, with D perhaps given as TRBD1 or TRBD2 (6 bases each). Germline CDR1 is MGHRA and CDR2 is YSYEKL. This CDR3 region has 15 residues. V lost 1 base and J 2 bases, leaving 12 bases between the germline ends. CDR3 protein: CASSQGGGKTYEQYF. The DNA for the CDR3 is TGCGCCAGCAGCCAAGGAGGGGGGAAAACCTACGAGCAGTACTTC.

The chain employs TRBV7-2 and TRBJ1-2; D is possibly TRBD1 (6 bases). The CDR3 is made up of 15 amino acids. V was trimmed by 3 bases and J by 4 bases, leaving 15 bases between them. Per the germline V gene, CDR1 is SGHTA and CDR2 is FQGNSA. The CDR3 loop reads CASSFGGAGGYGYTF. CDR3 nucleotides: TGTGCCAGCAGCTTCGGGGGGGCCGGGGGCTATGGCTACACCTTC.

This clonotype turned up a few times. The CDR3 loop reads CASSQSRRGNIQYF. The DNA of the CDR3 is TGTGCCAGCAGCCAATCAAGGCGGGGAAACATTCAGTACTTC. The rearrangement joins TRBV3-1 to TRBJ2-4, with a tentative D call TRBD2 (6 bases). The CDR3 consists of 14 residues. Germline V CDR1 and CDR2: LGHDT, YNNKEL (reference sequence). Trimming cost V 2 bases and J 6 bases, with 11 bases left between them.

CDR3 protein: CASSTPFGANQPQHF. The CDR3 DNA sequence: TGTGCCAGCAGTACCCCTTTCGGGGCGAATCAGCCCCAGCATTTT. The rearrangement joins TRBV6-2 or TRBV6-3 to TRBJ1-5; TRBD1 might be the D (5 bases). The CDR3 loop spans 15 amino acids. Germline V gives CDR1 MNHEY, CDR2 SVGEGT. Trimming pared 5 bases from V and 4 bases from J, leaving 15 bases between.

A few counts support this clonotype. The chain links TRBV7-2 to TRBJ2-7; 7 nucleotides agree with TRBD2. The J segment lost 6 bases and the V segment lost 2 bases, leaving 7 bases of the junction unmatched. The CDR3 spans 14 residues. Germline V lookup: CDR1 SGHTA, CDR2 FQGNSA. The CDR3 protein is CASSLNGGLGEQYF. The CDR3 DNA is TGTGCCAGCAGCTTAAACGGTGGACTAGGCGAGCAGTACTTC. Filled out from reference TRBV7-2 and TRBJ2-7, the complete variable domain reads GAGVSQSPSNKVTEKGKDVELRCDPISGHTALYWYRQSLGQGLEFLIYFQGNSAPDKSGLPSDRFSAERTGGSVSTLTIQRTQQEDSAVYLCASSLNGGLGEQYFGPGTRLTVT.

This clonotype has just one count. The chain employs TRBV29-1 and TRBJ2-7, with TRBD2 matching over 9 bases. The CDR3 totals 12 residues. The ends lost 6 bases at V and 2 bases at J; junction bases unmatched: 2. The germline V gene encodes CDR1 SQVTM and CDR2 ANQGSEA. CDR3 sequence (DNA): TGCAGCGTGACTAGCGGACCCTACGAGCAGTACTTC. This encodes CSVTSGPYEQYF.

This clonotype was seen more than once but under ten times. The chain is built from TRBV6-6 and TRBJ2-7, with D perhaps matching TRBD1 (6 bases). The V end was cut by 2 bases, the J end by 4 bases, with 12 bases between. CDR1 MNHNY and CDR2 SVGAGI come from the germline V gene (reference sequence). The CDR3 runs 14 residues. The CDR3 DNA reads TGTGCCAGCAGTTACATGCAGGGGCGGTACGAGCAGTACTTC. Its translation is CASSYMQGRYEQYF.

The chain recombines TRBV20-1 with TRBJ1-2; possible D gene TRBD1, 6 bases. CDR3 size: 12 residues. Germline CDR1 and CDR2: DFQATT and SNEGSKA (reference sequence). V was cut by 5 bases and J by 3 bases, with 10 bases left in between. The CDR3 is CSAPGDDYGYTF. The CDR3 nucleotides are TGCAGTGCTCCAGGGGATGACTATGGCTACACCTTC.

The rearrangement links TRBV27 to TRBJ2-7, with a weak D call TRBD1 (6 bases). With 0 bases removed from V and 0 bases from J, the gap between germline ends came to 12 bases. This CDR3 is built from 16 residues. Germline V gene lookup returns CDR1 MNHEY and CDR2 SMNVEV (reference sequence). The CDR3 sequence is CASSLSLGTTSYEQYF. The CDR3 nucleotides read TGTGCCAGCAGTTTATCACTCGGGACAACCTCCTACGAGCAGTACTTC.

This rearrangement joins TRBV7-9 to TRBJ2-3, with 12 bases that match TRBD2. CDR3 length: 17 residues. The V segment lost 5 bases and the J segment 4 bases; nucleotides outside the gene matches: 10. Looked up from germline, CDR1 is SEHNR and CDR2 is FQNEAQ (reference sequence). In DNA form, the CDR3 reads TGTGCCAGCAGCCCAATACGACTAGCGGGAGCCTCAGATACGCAGTATTTT. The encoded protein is CASSPIRLAGASDTQYF.

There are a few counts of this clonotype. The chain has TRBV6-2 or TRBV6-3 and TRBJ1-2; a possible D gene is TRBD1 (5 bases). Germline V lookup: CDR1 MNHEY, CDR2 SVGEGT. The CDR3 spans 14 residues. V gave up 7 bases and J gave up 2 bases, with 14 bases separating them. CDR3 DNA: TGTGCCAGCAATTCCCCACAGGAGAACTATGGCTACACCTTC. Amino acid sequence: CASNSPQENYGYTF.

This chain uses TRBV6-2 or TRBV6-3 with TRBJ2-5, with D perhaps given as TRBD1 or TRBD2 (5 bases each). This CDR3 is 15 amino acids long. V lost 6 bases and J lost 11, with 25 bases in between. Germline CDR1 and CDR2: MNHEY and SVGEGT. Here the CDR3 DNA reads TGTGCCAGCAGAACCCCTCCTAGTTTGAGGGGTGAGCAGTACTTC. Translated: CASRTPPSLRGEQYF.

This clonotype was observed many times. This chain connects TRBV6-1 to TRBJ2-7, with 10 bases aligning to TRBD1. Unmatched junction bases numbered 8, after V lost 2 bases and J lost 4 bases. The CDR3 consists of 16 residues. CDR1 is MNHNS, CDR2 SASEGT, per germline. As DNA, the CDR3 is TGTGCCAGCAGTGAACGATCCGGGACAGGGGATTACGAGCAGTACTTC. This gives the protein CASSERSGTGDYEQYF.

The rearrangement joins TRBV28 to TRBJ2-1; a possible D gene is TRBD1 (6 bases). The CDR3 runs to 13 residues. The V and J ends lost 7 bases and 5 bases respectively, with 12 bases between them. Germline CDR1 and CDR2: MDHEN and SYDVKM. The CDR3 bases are TGTGCCAGCAAGGGACACGGTAACAATGAGCAGTTCTTC. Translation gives CASKGHGNNEQFF.

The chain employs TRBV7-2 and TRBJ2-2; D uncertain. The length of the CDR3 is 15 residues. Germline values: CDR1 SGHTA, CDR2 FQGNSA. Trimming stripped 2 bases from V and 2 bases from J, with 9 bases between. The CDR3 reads CASSLHSDNTGELFF. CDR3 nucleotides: TGTGCCAGCAGCTTACATTCGGATAACACCGGGGAGCTGTTTTTT.

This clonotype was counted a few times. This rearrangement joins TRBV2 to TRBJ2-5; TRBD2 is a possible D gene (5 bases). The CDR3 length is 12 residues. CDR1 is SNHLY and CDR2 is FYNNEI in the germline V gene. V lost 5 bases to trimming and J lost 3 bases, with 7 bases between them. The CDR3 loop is CASSREKETQYF. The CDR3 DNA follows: TGTGCCAGCAGTCGGGAAAAAGAGACCCAGTACTTC.

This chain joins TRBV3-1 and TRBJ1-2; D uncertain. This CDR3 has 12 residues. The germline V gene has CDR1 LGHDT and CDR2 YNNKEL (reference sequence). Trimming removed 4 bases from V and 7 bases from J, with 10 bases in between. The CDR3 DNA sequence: TGTGCCAGCAGCCGAGACTGGCGTGGCTACACCTTC. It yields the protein CASSRDWRGYTF. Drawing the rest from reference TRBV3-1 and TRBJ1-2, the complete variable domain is DTAVSQTPKYLVTQMGNDKSIKCEQNLGHDTMYWYKQDSKKFLKIMFSYNNKELIINETVPNRFSPKSPDKAHLNLHINSLELGDSAVYFCASSRDWRGYTFGSGTRLTVV.

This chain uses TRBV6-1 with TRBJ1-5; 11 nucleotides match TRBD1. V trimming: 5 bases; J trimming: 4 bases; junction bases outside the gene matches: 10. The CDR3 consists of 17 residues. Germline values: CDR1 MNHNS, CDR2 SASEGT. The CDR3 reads CASSRTGGELRNQPQHF. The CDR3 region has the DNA TGTGCCAGCAGTCGGACAGGGGGCGAATTGAGGAATCAGCCCCAGCATTTT.

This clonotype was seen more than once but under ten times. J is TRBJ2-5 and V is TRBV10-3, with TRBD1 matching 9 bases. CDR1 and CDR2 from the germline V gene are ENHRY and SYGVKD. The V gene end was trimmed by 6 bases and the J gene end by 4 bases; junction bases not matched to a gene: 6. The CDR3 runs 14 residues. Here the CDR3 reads CAIRADRGGETQYF. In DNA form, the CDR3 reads TGTGCCATCAGGGCGGACAGGGGAGGAGAGACCCAGTACTTC.

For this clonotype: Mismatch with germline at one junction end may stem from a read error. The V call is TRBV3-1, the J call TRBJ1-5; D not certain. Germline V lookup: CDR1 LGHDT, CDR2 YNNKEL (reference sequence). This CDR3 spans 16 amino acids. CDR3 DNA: TGTGCCTGCAGCCCACGCCGGGCAGGCAATAATCAGCCCCAGCATTTT. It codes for CACSPRRAGNNQPQHF.

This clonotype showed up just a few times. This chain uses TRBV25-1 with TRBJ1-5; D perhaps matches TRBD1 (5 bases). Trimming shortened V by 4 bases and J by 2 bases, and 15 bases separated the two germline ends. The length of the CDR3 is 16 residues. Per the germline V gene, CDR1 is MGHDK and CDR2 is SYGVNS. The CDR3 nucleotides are TGTGCCAGCAGTGCCCTGGGGGGGGAGGGCAATCAGCCCCAGCATTTT. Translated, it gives CASSALGGEGNQPQHF.

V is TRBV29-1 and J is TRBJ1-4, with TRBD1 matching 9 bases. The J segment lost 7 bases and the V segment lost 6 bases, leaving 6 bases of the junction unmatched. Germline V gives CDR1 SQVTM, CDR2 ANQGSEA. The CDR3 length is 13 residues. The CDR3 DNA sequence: TGCAGCGTCGCCGGGACAGGGAGTGAAAAACTGTTTTTT. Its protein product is CSVAGTGSEKLFF.

CDR3 DNA sequence: TGTGCCAGCAGCCCCGTGGGTTCGGACTACAATGAGCAGTTCTTC. As protein: CASSPVGSDYNEQFF. This rearrangement joins TRBV7-2 to TRBJ2-1; D not resolved. The CDR3 runs to 15 residues. Germline lookup yields CDR1 SGHTA and CDR2 FQGNSA. Trimming took 5 bases from V and 3 from J, leaving 14 bases between them.

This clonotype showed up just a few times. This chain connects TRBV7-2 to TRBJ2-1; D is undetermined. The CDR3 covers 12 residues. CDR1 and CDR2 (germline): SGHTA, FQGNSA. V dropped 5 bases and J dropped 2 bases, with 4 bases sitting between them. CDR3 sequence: CASSRPYNEQFF. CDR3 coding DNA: TGTGCCAGCAGCCGGCCCTACAATGAGCAGTTCTTC.

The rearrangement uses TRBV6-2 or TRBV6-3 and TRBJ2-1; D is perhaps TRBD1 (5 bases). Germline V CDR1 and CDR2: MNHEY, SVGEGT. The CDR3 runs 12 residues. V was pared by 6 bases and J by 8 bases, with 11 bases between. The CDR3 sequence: CASRRTRYEQFF. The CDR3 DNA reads TGTGCCAGCAGAAGGACACGGTATGAGCAGTTCTTC.

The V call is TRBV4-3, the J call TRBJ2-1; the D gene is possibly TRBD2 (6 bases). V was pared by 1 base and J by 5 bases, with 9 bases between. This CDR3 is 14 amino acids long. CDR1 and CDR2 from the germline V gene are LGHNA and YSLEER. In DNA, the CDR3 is TGCGCCAGCAGCCAAGTCGGGGGAAACAATGAGCAGTTCTTC. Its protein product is CASSQVGGNNEQFF.

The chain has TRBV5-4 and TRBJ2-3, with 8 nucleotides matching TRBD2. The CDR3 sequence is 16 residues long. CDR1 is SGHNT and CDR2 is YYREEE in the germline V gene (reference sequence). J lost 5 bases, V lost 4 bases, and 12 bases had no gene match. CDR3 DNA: TGTGCCAGCAGCCCCAGAGGTAGCGGGATCGGAGATACGCAGTATTTT. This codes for CASSPRGSGIGDTQYF.